This T cell receptor beta chain was observed in a study of blood T cells in healthy people across ages. This clonotype was seen once. One base away lies a much larger clone, so this may be a sequencing read error. This CDR3 spans 12 amino acids. Trimming removed 7 bases from V and 6 bases from J; junction bases left unmatched: 4. Germline V gives CDR1 SQVTM, CDR2 ANQGSEA. Alongside a J-beta primer mix, a sample-barcoded 5' primer served in a second PCR lasting about 7 to 12 cycles. Sequencing yielded, for each sample, at least 2.5 million paired-end reads carrying CDR3. TCRdb reanalysed the 5' RACE reads using MiXCR and keeps one entry per CDR3 protein. The profile shows hundreds of thousands of distinct CDR3 sequences, 45% to 50% of them singletons. PBMCs numbering at least 6 million were isolated per sample.

What was sequenced was blood. The receptor was derived from a young man in good health. The V gene is TRBV29-1, the J gene TRBJ2-4, with 9 bases lining up with TRBD2. This chain's CDR3 is CSDIAGVNIQYF. CDR3 nucleotide sequence: TGCAGCGACATAGCGGGGGTAAACATTCAGTACTTC.